The next 3 T cell receptor beta chains were all read from a single sample in a study of shared clonotypes between healthy human individuals. Generated by immunoSEQ multiplex PCR, the TCRdb table keeps only in-frame clones and is missing some. The sample yields about 870,000 clones, about 92% seen once. CD45RO-negative cells were positively selected for CCR7, leaving out terminally differentiated effector memory CD45RA+ cells. Sample: naive CD8+ T cells sorted from blood. These receptors were collected from a young man in good health.

The table lists this clone with a count of one. The chain is built from TRBV5-1 and TRBJ1-1; D gene ambiguous. CDR3 length equals 13 residues. CDR1 and CDR2 (germline): SGHRS, YFSETQ. V lost 4 bases and J 2 bases, leaving 9 bases between the germline ends. CDR3 sequence (DNA): TGCGCCAGCAGCATAGGACGTAACACTGAAGCTTTCTTT. Translated, it gives CASSIGRNTEAFF.

The CDR3 loop reads CSVRGGSGNEQFF. The CDR3 coding sequence is TGCAGCGTCCGGGGGGGGTCTGGGAATGAGCAGTTCTTC. V usage is TRBV29-1 and J usage is TRBJ2-1, with TRBD2 identical over 8 bases. The CDR3 has 13 amino acids. CDR1 is SQVTM and CDR2 is ANQGSEA in the germline V gene. Trimming took 6 bases from V and 7 from J; bases not matched to a gene: 8.

The rearrangement links TRBV29-1 to TRBJ2-5; TRBD2 agrees at 7 bases. The ends lost 0 bases at V and 4 bases at J; junction bases unmatched: 26. Germline CDR1 and CDR2: SQVTM and ANQGSEA. The CDR3 runs to 21 residues. CDR3 region: CSVEDLQAAFREREGAETQYF. CDR3 nucleotide sequence: TGCAGCGTTGAAGATCTTCAGGCGGCTTTTAGGGAGCGGGAAGGTGCAGAGACCCAGTACTTC.